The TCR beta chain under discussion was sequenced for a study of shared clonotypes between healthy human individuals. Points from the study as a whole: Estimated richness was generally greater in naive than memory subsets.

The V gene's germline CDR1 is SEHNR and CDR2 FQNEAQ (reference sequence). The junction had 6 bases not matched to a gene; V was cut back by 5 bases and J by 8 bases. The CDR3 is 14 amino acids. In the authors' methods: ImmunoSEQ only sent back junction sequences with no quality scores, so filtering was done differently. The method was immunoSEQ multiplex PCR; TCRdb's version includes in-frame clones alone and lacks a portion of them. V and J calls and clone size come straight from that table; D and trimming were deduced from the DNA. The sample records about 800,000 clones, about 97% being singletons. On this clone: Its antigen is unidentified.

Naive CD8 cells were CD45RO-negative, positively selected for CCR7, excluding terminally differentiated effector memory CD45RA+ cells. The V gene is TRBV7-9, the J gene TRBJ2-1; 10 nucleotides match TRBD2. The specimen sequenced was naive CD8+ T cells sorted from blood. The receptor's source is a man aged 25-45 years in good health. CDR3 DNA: TGTGCCAGCAGCGGTAGCGGGAGGCCGGATGAGCAGTTCTTC. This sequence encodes CASSGSGRPDEQFF.